This is a list of T cell receptor beta chains from one sample in a study of cytomegalovirus exposure and HLA in healthy donors. Here immunoSEQ multiplex PCR was the method, and the copy in TCRdb shows in-frame clones only, minus some. The sample holds roughly 150,000 clones, roughly nine tenths seen once. The sample consisted of PBMCs. The receptors shown here come from a man aged 18 to 35 in good health and CMV-seronegative. Each CDR3 is given with its conserved first and last residue. The order of the fields is V gene, D gene, J gene, clone size, CDR3 DNA, CDR3 protein. The D gene is left open where the match is weak. Size is stated for part of the rows, as once, few or many counts, or as a class when the clone is expanded.

v_gene: TRBV5-1
d_gene: TRBD1
j_gene: TRBJ1-1
abundance: .
CDR3nt: TGCGCCAGCAGTTTGGGACAGGTTTATAACACTGAAGCTTTCTTT
CDR3aa: CASSLGQVYNTEAFF

v_gene: TRBV15
d_gene: .
j_gene: TRBJ2-7
abundance: .
CDR3nt: TGTGCCACCAGCAGAGCGGGAACTAGCGAGCAGTACTTC
CDR3aa: CATSRAGTSEQYF

v_gene: TRBV2
d_gene: TRBD1
j_gene: TRBJ2-1
abundance: .
CDR3nt: TGTGCCACCGGCGACAGGGTAGGTGAGCAGTTCTTC
CDR3aa: CATGDRVGEQFF

v_gene: TRBV5-1
d_gene: .
j_gene: TRBJ2-2
abundance: .
CDR3nt: TGCGCCAGCAGCTATTTGGGAGATAGCACCGGGGAGCTGTTTTTT
CDR3aa: CASSYLGDSTGELFF

v_gene: TRBV12-5
d_gene: .
j_gene: TRBJ2-1
abundance: .
CDR3nt: TGTGCTAGTGGTTTGGCCGGGTCGCCCAATGAGCAGTTCTTC
CDR3aa: CASGLAGSPNEQFF

v_gene: TRBV11-3
d_gene: TRBD1
j_gene: TRBJ1-4
abundance: .
CDR3nt: TGTGCCAGCAGCCACGGACAGGGGGCTCTGCTAACTAATGAAAAACTGTTTTTT
CDR3aa: CASSHGQGALLTNEKLFF

v_gene: TRBV5-8
d_gene: .
j_gene: TRBJ1-2
abundance: .
CDR3nt: TGTGCCAGCAGCTACTGGACAGATTACTATGGCTACACCTTC
CDR3aa: CASSYWTDYYGYTF

v_gene: TRBV27
d_gene: .
j_gene: TRBJ1-1
abundance: .
CDR3nt: TGTGCCAGCAGTATAAGGGGGTGGAACACTGAAGCTTTCTTT
CDR3aa: CASSIRGWNTEAFF

v_gene: TRBV5-1
d_gene: .
j_gene: TRBJ1-3
abundance: once
CDR3nt: TGCGCCAGCAGTATGACAGGATCGACTGGAAACACCATATATTTT
CDR3aa: CASSMTGSTGNTIYF

v_gene: TRBV11-2
d_gene: .
j_gene: TRBJ1-3
abundance: .
CDR3nt: TGTGCCAGCAGAATCCCCGCTGGAAACACCATATATTTT
CDR3aa: CASRIPAGNTIYF

v_gene: TRBV30
d_gene: TRBD2
j_gene: TRBJ2-1
abundance: .
CDR3nt: TGTGCCTGGAGGAGTAGCGGGAGCTTGTTCTATGAGCAGTTCTTC
CDR3aa: CAWRSSGSLFYEQFF

v_gene: TRBV4-3
d_gene: .
j_gene: TRBJ1-1
abundance: .
CDR3nt: TGCGCCAGCAGCCAAGTGCGGGACAACACTGAAGCTTTCTTT
CDR3aa: CASSQVRDNTEAFF

v_gene: TRBV5-4
d_gene: TRBD1
j_gene: TRBJ1-5
abundance: .
CDR3nt: TGTGCCAGCAGCTTAGGGGGCAGCAATCAGCCCCAGCATTTT
CDR3aa: CASSLGGSNQPQHF

v_gene: TRBV25-1
d_gene: .
j_gene: TRBJ1-5
abundance: .
CDR3nt: TGTGCCAGCAGTGACGGCGCCACTACGGTAAAGTGGCCCCAGCATTTT
CDR3aa: CASSDGATTVKWPQHF

v_gene: TRBV28
d_gene: TRBD1
j_gene: TRBJ1-5
abundance: .
CDR3nt: TGTGCCAGCAGTTTACTAGGGGGCGGGGGCAATCAGCCCCAGCATTTT
CDR3aa: CASSLLGGGGNQPQHF

v_gene: TRBV5-8
d_gene: .
j_gene: TRBJ1-4
abundance: .
CDR3nt: TGTGCCAGCAGCTTACAGGGCCTTAATGAAAAACTGTTTTTT
CDR3aa: CASSLQGLNEKLFF

v_gene: TRBV2
d_gene: TRBD1
j_gene: TRBJ1-4
abundance: .
CDR3nt: TGTGCCAGCAGTGAAGCCCATTGGACAGGGATTAATGAAAAACTGTTTTTT
CDR3aa: CASSEAHWTGINEKLFF

v_gene: TRBV7-9
d_gene: .
j_gene: TRBJ1-4
abundance: .
CDR3nt: TGTGCCAGCAGCCCAAAGGGGACTACGACAACTAATGAAAAACTGTTTTTT
CDR3aa: CASSPKGTTTTNEKLFF

v_gene: TRBV28
d_gene: TRBD2
j_gene: TRBJ2-1
abundance: .
CDR3nt: TGTGCCAGCAGTTTCGGACTAGCGGGAGGGAATGAGCAGTTCTTC
CDR3aa: CASSFGLAGGNEQFF

v_gene: TRBV9
d_gene: .
j_gene: TRBJ1-2
abundance: few
CDR3nt: TGTGCCAGCAGCGTTAGAAGCTATGGCTACACCTTC
CDR3aa: CASSVRSYGYTF

v_gene: TRBV6-5
d_gene: .
j_gene: TRBJ2-7
abundance: .
CDR3nt: TGTGCCAGCATTGGAACAGGGTATCCCTACGAGCAGTACTTC
CDR3aa: CASIGTGYPYEQYF

v_gene: TRBV30
d_gene: .
j_gene: TRBJ1-1
abundance: .
CDR3nt: TGTGCCTACACGGGGACACTCGGGGACACTGAAGCTTTCTTT
CDR3aa: CAYTGTLGDTEAFF

v_gene: TRBV27
d_gene: .
j_gene: TRBJ2-2
abundance: .
CDR3nt: TGTGCCAGCAGTTGGGGCAGGGCCCGCACCGGGGAGCTGTTTTTT
CDR3aa: CASSWGRARTGELFF

v_gene: TRBV2
d_gene: .
j_gene: TRBJ2-1
abundance: .
CDR3nt: TGTGCCAGCACAGGAAGGTCCAGTGAGCAGTTCTTC
CDR3aa: CASTGRSSEQFF

v_gene: TRBV27
d_gene: TRBD1
j_gene: TRBJ2-3
abundance: .
CDR3nt: TGTGCCAGCAGCACAGGGGGCAGGTCAGATACGCAGTATTTT
CDR3aa: CASSTGGRSDTQYF

v_gene: TRBV29-1
d_gene: TRBD1
j_gene: TRBJ1-2
abundance: .
CDR3nt: TGCAGCGACGTGACAGGGGGCTATGGCTACACCTTC
CDR3aa: CSDVTGGYGYTF

v_gene: TRBV6-4
d_gene: .
j_gene: TRBJ2-1
abundance: .
CDR3nt: TGTGCCAGCAGTGCGGGACACGGGAACAATGAGCAGTTCTTC
CDR3aa: CASSAGHGNNEQFF

v_gene: TRBV6-5
d_gene: .
j_gene: TRBJ2-3
abundance: .
CDR3nt: TGTGCCAGCAGAACTCAGGGGAATACGCAGTATTTT
CDR3aa: CASRTQGNTQYF

v_gene: TRBV5-4
d_gene: .
j_gene: TRBJ1-4
abundance: .
CDR3nt: TGTGCCAGCAGCTTCCGACAGGAAAGCGAAAAACTGTTTTTT
CDR3aa: CASSFRQESEKLFF

v_gene: TRBV18
d_gene: .
j_gene: TRBJ1-5
abundance: .
CDR3nt: TGTGCCAGCTCACGGAGGGACGCGGGCAATCAGCCCCAGCATTTT
CDR3aa: CASSRRDAGNQPQHF

v_gene: TRBV9
d_gene: .
j_gene: TRBJ1-1
abundance: .
CDR3nt: TGTGCCAGCAGTCCTAGACCGGCCATGAACACTGAAGCTTTCTTT
CDR3aa: CASSPRPAMNTEAFF

v_gene: TRBV27
d_gene: TRBD2
j_gene: TRBJ2-3
abundance: .
CDR3nt: TGTGCCAGCAGGTTGCTAGCGGGGGGGCCGAGAACAGATACGCAGTATTTT
CDR3aa: CASRLLAGGPRTDTQYF

v_gene: TRBV27
d_gene: .
j_gene: TRBJ1-1
abundance: .
CDR3nt: TGTGCCAGCAGTTTTAGAGGGAACACTGAAGCTTTCTTT
CDR3aa: CASSFRGNTEAFF

v_gene: TRBV6-5
d_gene: .
j_gene: TRBJ1-1
abundance: .
CDR3nt: TGTGCCAGCAGTTACGGGGCCGTCGGGAACACTGAAGCTTTCTTT
CDR3aa: CASSYGAVGNTEAFF

v_gene: TRBV27
d_gene: .
j_gene: TRBJ2-3
abundance: .
CDR3nt: TGTGCCAGCAGTTTACGGGATACGCAGTATTTT
CDR3aa: CASSLRDTQYF

v_gene: TRBV27
d_gene: .
j_gene: TRBJ2-5
abundance: .
CDR3nt: TGTGCCAGCAGTTTTCGACAGGAAGAGACCCAGTACTTC
CDR3aa: CASSFRQEETQYF

v_gene: TRBV30
d_gene: TRBD1
j_gene: TRBJ1-6
abundance: once
CDR3nt: TGTGCCTGGAGTGTACAAGTTCGCAGGGGGCGACGGGATTCACCCCTCCACTTT
CDR3aa: CAWSVQVRRGRRDSPLHF

v_gene: TRBV5-4
d_gene: TRBD2
j_gene: TRBJ2-7
abundance: few
CDR3nt: TGTGCCAGCAGCTGGACTAGCGGGGGACACGAGCAGTACTTC
CDR3aa: CASSWTSGGHEQYF

v_gene: TRBV6-5
d_gene: TRBD2
j_gene: TRBJ2-1
abundance: .
CDR3nt: TGTGCCAGCGGGTTTAGCGGGGGGGCCTGGGCTGAGCAGTTCTTC
CDR3aa: CASGFSGGAWAEQFF

v_gene: TRBV6-5
d_gene: .
j_gene: TRBJ2-7
abundance: .
CDR3nt: TGTGCCAGCAGTTACCGCGCTAGCACACTCTACGAGCAGTACTTC
CDR3aa: CASSYRASTLYEQYF

v_gene: TRBV25-1
d_gene: .
j_gene: TRBJ1-1
abundance: once
CDR3nt: TGTGCCAGCAAAGAAGGGGGGGGCAACACTGAAGCTTTCTTT
CDR3aa: CASKEGGGNTEAFF

v_gene: TRBV6-6
d_gene: .
j_gene: TRBJ1-4
abundance: .
CDR3nt: TGTGCCAGCAGTTATCAGACAGTTAATGAAAAACTGTTTTTT
CDR3aa: CASSYQTVNEKLFF

v_gene: TRBV5-4
d_gene: TRBD1
j_gene: TRBJ1-3
abundance: .
CDR3nt: TGTGCCAGCAGCCTTGCTAGGACAGGTTTCTCTGGAAACACCATATATTTT
CDR3aa: CASSLARTGFSGNTIYF

v_gene: TRBV28
d_gene: TRBD1
j_gene: TRBJ1-2
abundance: .
CDR3nt: TGTGCCAGCAGTCATTGGACCCGGACGGACAGGTCCGACTATGGCTACACCTTC
CDR3aa: CASSHWTRTDRSDYGYTF

v_gene: TRBV5-5
d_gene: .
j_gene: TRBJ2-7
abundance: .
CDR3nt: TGTGCCAGCAGCTTGGAGGGGACTCTCCTCTACGAGCAGTACTTC
CDR3aa: CASSLEGTLLYEQYF